These 5 T cell receptor beta chains share one sample of origin, sequenced in a study of identical twins. One entry per CDR3 protein, called by TCRdb with MiXCR from the 5' RACE reads. The profile covers around 250,000 distinct CDR3 sequences, with approximately 11% appearing a single time and roughly 4.2% taken by the ten largest. This same sample was also taken into another study, of yellow fever vaccine responses in identical twins.

The specimen was memory (CD45RO+) T cells sorted from blood. The receptors were gathered from a woman in her late teens or twenties in good health.

This chain links TRBV9 with TRBJ2-1, with D possibly being TRBD2 (6 bases). The V and J ends lost 4 bases and 5 bases respectively, with 16 bases between them. The germline V gene has CDR1 SGDLS and CDR2 YYNGEE. This CDR3 has 15 residues. The CDR3 sequence is CASSPRDSGNNEQFF. CDR3 coding DNA: TGTGCCAGCAGCCCCCGGGATAGCGGAAACAATGAGCAGTTCTTC. Based on the CDR3 plus reference TRBV9 and TRBJ2-1, the full variable domain is DSGVTQTPKHLITATGQRVTLRCSPRSGDLSVYWYQQSLDQGLQFLIQYYNGEERAKGNILERFSAQQFPDLHSELNLSSLELGDSALYFCASSPRDSGNNEQFFGPGTRLTVL.

The genes are TRBV20-1 and TRBJ2-5; 7 bases match TRBD1. CDR3 size: 15 residues. Trimming took 6 bases from V and 1 from J; bases not matched to a gene: 11. Looked up from germline, CDR1 is DFQATT and CDR2 is SNEGSKA (reference sequence). The CDR3 nucleotides read TGCAGTGCGAGCCCTCAGGGACAGTTCCAAGAGACCCAGTACTTC. The encoded protein is CSASPQGQFQETQYF.

The V gene is TRBV7-9, the J gene TRBJ2-2; D uncertain. Per germline, CDR1 SEHNR and CDR2 FQNEAQ (reference sequence). Trimming shortened V by 5 bases and J by 3 bases, and 13 bases separated the two germline ends. The CDR3 loop spans 15 amino acids. The CDR3 DNA reads TGTGCCAGCAGCCGCGCCGGGCAGCACACCGGGGAGCTGTTTTTT. Translating it yields CASSRAGQHTGELFF.

V gene TRBV7-6 combines with J gene TRBJ1-1, with D tentatively TRBD1 (5 bases). The CDR3 is made up of 13 amino acids. The germline gives CDR1 SGHVS, CDR2 FNYEAQ. Trimming shortened V by 5 bases and J by 5 bases, and 12 bases separated the two germline ends. CDR3 DNA sequence: TGTGCCAGCAGCGCAATCGGGGGGACTGAAGCTTTCTTT. The encoded protein is CASSAIGGTEAFF.

The V gene is TRBV18, the J gene TRBJ2-6; D remains unclear. Germline V gives CDR1 KGHSH, CDR2 LQKENI. The CDR3 runs to 16 residues. The V gene lost 2 bases and the J gene lost 3 bases, with 11 bases spanning the gap. This chain's CDR3 is CASSPKGVVGANVLTF. The CDR3 region has the DNA TGTGCCAGCTCACCAAAGGGTGTCGTTGGGGCCAACGTCCTGACTTTC.